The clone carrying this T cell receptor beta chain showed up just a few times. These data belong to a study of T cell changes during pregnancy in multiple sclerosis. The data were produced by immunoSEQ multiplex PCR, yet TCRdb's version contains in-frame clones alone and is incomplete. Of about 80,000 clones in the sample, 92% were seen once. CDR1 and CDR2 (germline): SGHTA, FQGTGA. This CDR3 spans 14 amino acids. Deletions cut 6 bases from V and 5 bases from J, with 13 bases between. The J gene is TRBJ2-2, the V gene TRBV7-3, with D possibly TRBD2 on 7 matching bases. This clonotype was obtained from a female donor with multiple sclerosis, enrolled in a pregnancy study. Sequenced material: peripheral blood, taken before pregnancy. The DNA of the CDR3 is TGTGCCAGCAGTGGAGGGGGGGATACCGGGGAGCTGTTTTTT. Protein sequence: CASSGGGDTGELFF.